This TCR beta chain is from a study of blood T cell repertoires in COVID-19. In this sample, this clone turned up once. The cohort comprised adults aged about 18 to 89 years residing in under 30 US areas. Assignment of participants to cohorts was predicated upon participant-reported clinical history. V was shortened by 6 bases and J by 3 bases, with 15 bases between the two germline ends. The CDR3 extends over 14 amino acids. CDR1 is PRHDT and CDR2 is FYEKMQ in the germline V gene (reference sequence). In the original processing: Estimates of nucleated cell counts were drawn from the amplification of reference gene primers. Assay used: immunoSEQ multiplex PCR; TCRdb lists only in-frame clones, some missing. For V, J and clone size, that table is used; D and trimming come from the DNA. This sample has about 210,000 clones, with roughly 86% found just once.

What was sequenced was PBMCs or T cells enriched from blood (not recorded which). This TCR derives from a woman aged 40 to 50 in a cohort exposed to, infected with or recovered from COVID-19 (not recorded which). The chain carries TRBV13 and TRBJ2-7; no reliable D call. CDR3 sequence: CASRLGSLGYEQYF. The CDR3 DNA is TGTGCCAGCAGGCTAGGTAGTTTAGGCTACGAGCAGTACTTC.